The 32 T cell receptor beta chains in this list originate from one sample, sequenced in a study of blood T cell repertoires in COVID-19. TCRdb keeps only in-frame clones here, not all; method: immunoSEQ multiplex PCR. The sample yields 300,000 to 350,000 clones, about 90% seen once. Sequencing was done on a sample of PBMCs or T cells enriched from blood (not recorded which). These receptors all come from a woman aged 25 to 39 who had recovered from COVID-19.

This chain links TRBV28 with TRBJ1-1; D might be TRBD1 (5 bases). Germline V lookup: CDR1 MDHEN, CDR2 SYDVKM. The CDR3 has 15 amino acids. V shed 4 bases and J shed 1 base, with 13 bases lying between them. The CDR3 spells CASSSGGFANTEAFF. The CDR3 region has the DNA TGTGCCAGCAGTTCTGGGGGGTTTGCGAACACTGAAGCTTTCTTT.

The chain employs TRBV11-2 and TRBJ2-7; unclear D gene. CDR1 and CDR2 from the germline V gene are SGHAT and FQNNGV. The CDR3 covers 12 residues. Trimming took 3 bases from V and 1 from J, leaving 4 bases between them. CDR3 sequence reads: CASSLSSYEQYF. DNA for the CDR3: TGTGCCAGCAGCTTGTCTTCCTACGAGCAGTACTTC.

The V and J genes are TRBV19 and TRBJ1-2; D not certain. Trimming stripped 4 bases from V and 8 bases from J, with 17 bases between. This CDR3 is built from 14 residues. Germline loops: CDR1 LNHDA, CDR2 SQIVND (reference sequence). CDR3 loop: CASSRGSPHGGYTF. For the CDR3, the DNA is TGTGCCAGTAGTAGAGGATCCCCCCATGGAGGCTACACCTTC.

In nucleotides, the CDR3 is TGTGCCAGCAGTGAAGAAGTTGCGGGGATCTACAATGAGCAGTTCTTC. Translating gives CASSEEVAGIYNEQFF. The chain is built from TRBV6-1 and TRBJ2-1, with D perhaps TRBD2 (6 bases). V dropped 1 base and J dropped 3 bases, with 13 bases sitting between them. This CDR3 is 16 amino acids long. Germline V gene data show CDR1 as MNHNS and CDR2 as SASEGT.

In its sample, this clone was seen a few times. The chain combines TRBV18 with TRBJ1-3; D gene unclear. V was pared by 3 bases and J by 2 bases, with 11 bases between. The germline CDR1 and CDR2 sequences are KGHSH and LQKENI. The CDR3 covers 15 residues. The CDR3 DNA is TGTGCCAGCTCACCGAGTCCCGGGACTGGAAACACCATATATTTT. It is translated as CASSPSPGTGNTIYF. Full variable domain (outside the CDR3, taken from reference TRBV18 and TRBJ1-3): NAGVMQNPRHLVRRRGQEARLRCSPMKGHSHVYWYRQLPEEGLKFMVYLQKENIIDESGMPKERFSAEFPKEGPSILRIQQVVRGDSAAYFCASSPSPGTGNTIYFGEGSWLTVV.

The rearrangement links TRBV5-6 to TRBJ1-2; the match to TRBD1 covers 7 bases. The CDR3 has 13 amino acids. Trimming cost V 2 bases and J 7 bases; bases outside gene matches: 5. The V gene's germline CDR1 is SGHDT and CDR2 YYEEEE. Here the CDR3 DNA reads TGTGCCAGCAGCTTAACAGGGGATCCTGGCTACACCTTC. This codes for CASSLTGDPGYTF. The full variable domain, its missing parts supplied by reference TRBV5-6 and TRBJ1-2, is DAGVTQSPTHLIKTRGQQVTLRCSPKSGHDTVSWYQQALGQGPQFIFQYYEEEERQRGNFPDRFSGHQFPNYSSELNVNALLLGDSALYLCASSLTGDPGYTFGSGTRLTVV.

The chain uses TRBV19 and TRBJ1-5; 11 nucleotides line up with TRBD1. The V segment lost 3 bases and the J segment 3 bases; nucleotides outside the gene matches: 7. The length of the CDR3 is 17 residues. Germline CDR1 is LNHDA and CDR2 is SQIVND (reference sequence). The CDR3 DNA follows: TGTGCCAGTAGTATCATAGGGACAGGGGGGATCAATCAGCCCCAGCATTTT. Its protein product is CASSIIGTGGINQPQHF.

This clone was seen only a few times. This chain links TRBV2 with TRBJ2-2, with a weak D call TRBD1 (5 bases). Looked up from germline, CDR1 is SNHLY and CDR2 is FYNNEI. The CDR3 length is 13 residues. Trimming removed 5 bases at V and 7 bases at J, with 11 bases between. Here the CDR3 DNA reads TGTGCCAGCAGTTCCCAGGGTTACGGGGAGCTGTTTTTT. Protein sequence: CASSSQGYGELFF.

The V and J genes are TRBV11-2 and TRBJ1-2; 12 bases agree with TRBD1. The CDR3 has 17 residues. In germline, CDR1 is SGHAT, CDR2 FQNNGV. Trimming removed 6 bases from V and 6 bases from J; junction bases left unmatched: 14. Written as DNA, the CDR3 is TGTGCCAGCAGTCCCGGGACAGGGGGCATAGACCGGAATGGCTACACCTTC. It codes for CASSPGTGGIDRNGYTF.

The chain employs TRBV5-6 and TRBJ2-3; 7 bases agree with TRBD1. Germline trimming cut 4 bases from V and 4 bases from J; bases unmatched to any gene: 6. CDR3 length equals 14 residues. Germline values: CDR1 SGHDT, CDR2 YYEEEE. CDR3 loop: CASSLDGQADTQYF. CDR3 coding DNA: TGTGCCAGCAGCCTTGACGGACAGGCAGATACGCAGTATTTT.

The chain recombines TRBV11-2 with TRBJ1-2, with 7 bases fitting TRBD1. Germline assignment: CDR1 SGHAT and CDR2 FQNNGV. The V gene end was trimmed by 1 base and the J gene end by 7 bases; junction bases not matched to a gene: 3. This CDR3 spans 13 amino acids. The DNA of the CDR3 is TGTGCCAGCAGCTTAGGCCAGGGGGGTGGCTACACCTTC. This sequence encodes CASSLGQGGGYTF.

This chain connects TRBV5-6 to TRBJ2-5, with D hard to call. The CDR3 has 15 amino acids. The V gene's germline CDR1 is SGHDT and CDR2 YYEEEE. V was trimmed by 2 bases and J by 0 bases, leaving 11 bases between them. The CDR3 spells CASSFGWANQETQYF. The CDR3 DNA sequence: TGTGCCAGCAGCTTTGGGTGGGCCAACCAAGAGACCCAGTACTTC.

CDR3 sequence: CASSLVAGLNTEAFF. The DNA of the CDR3 is TGTGCCAGCAGCTTAGTTGCGGGCCTGAACACTGAAGCTTTCTTT. This sequence joins TRBV11-2 and TRBJ1-1, with no clear D. The germline V gene has CDR1 SGHAT and CDR2 FQNNGV. V lost 1 base and J 0 bases, leaving 9 bases between the germline ends. The CDR3 is 15 amino acids.

This CDR3 is CASSFGGQGESPLHF. The CDR3 DNA reads as TGTGCCAGCTCCTTCGGGGGACAGGGGGAATCACCCCTCCACTTT. The chain employs TRBV2 and TRBJ1-6, with 11 bases aligning to TRBD1. The CDR3 consists of 15 residues. Germline V gives CDR1 SNHLY, CDR2 FYNNEI. V trimming: 8 bases; J trimming: 10 bases; junction bases outside the gene matches: 10.

This clone has more than one count but fewer than ten. The chain employs TRBV28 and TRBJ1-6; 9 bases map to TRBD1. The CDR3 extends over 15 amino acids. V was clipped by 7 bases and J by 7 bases; unmatched bases: 8. Looked up from germline, CDR1 is MDHEN and CDR2 is SYDVKM. CDR3 sequence: CASIFGTGLNSPLHF. The CDR3 DNA follows: TGTGCCAGCATTTTTGGGACAGGGTTAAATTCACCCCTCCACTTT.

This chain links TRBV2 with TRBJ1-2; TRBD1 matches 7 bases. The CDR3 sequence is 15 residues long. Per the germline V gene, CDR1 is SNHLY and CDR2 is FYNNEI. V dropped 5 bases and J dropped 3; count of bases not matched to a gene: 9. CDR3 region: CASSRETGQHYGYTF. Here the CDR3 DNA reads TGTGCCAGCAGTAGGGAAACGGGACAGCACTATGGCTACACCTTC.

The chain links TRBV2 to TRBJ1-1; perhaps TRBD1 as D (6 bases). CDR1 is SNHLY, CDR2 FYNNEI, per germline. The CDR3 totals 14 residues. Trimming removed 6 bases from V and 2 bases from J, with 13 bases in between. The CDR3 DNA reads as TGTGCCAGCAGCGGTCACAGGGTAAACACTGAAGCTTTCTTT. As protein: CASSGHRVNTEAFF.

This sequence joins TRBV7-2 and TRBJ1-5, with a tentative D call TRBD1 (6 bases). Germline values: CDR1 SGHTA, CDR2 FQGNSA. The CDR3 consists of 15 residues. With 2 bases removed from V and 7 bases from J, the gap between germline ends came to 15 bases. CDR3 in amino acids: CASSLNAGARQPQHF. For the CDR3, the DNA is TGTGCCAGCAGCTTAAACGCGGGGGCGCGGCAGCCCCAGCATTTT.

The gene calls are TRBV5-1 and TRBJ1-3; 7 nucleotides line up with TRBD1. The V and J ends lost 3 bases and 8 bases, in that order; junction bases with no gene match: 14. The germline V gene has CDR1 SGHRS and CDR2 YFSETQ. The length of the CDR3 is 16 residues. CDR3 in amino acids: CASSSLTGVNGDTIYF. The CDR3 DNA reads as TGCGCCAGCAGCTCCCTAACAGGGGTGAACGGGGACACCATATATTTT.

The rearrangement uses TRBV7-9 and TRBJ1-1; TRBD1 might be the D (5 bases). Germline V gives CDR1 SEHNR, CDR2 FQNEAQ (reference sequence). Trimming left V 5 bases short and J 0 bases short, with 16 bases between. CDR3 length: 16 residues. The CDR3 is CASSPPRVPMNTEAFF. The CDR3 DNA reads as TGTGCCAGCAGCCCACCCAGGGTACCTATGAACACTGAAGCTTTCTTT.

The chain has TRBV7-8 and TRBJ1-4; no definite D call. Germline CDR1 SGHVS, CDR2 FQNEAQ. This CDR3 is 17 amino acids long. V lost 5 bases and J lost 3, with 19 bases in between. The CDR3 spells CASSQWRAVTANEKLFF. The CDR3 nucleotides are TGTGCCAGCAGCCAATGGAGAGCTGTGACGGCTAATGAAAAACTGTTTTTT. Looking up the rest from reference TRBV7-8 and TRBJ1-4 gives the full variable domain: GAGVSQSPRYKVAKRGQDVALRCDPISGHVSLFWYQQALGQGPEFLTYFQNEAQLDKSGLPSDRFFAERPEGSVSTLKIQRTQQEDSAVYLCASSQWRAVTANEKLFFGSGTQLSVL.

This clone was counted a few times. The chain has TRBV5-1 and TRBJ2-1; TRBD2 matches 9 bases. Germline V gene data show CDR1 as SGHRS and CDR2 as YFSETQ. This CDR3 has 17 amino acids. Trimming removed 6 bases from V and 6 bases from J; junction bases left unmatched: 16. The CDR3 loop is CASTERLGQRGANEQFF. The CDR3 DNA reads as TGCGCCAGCACAGAACGACTAGGGCAGCGGGGGGCCAATGAGCAGTTCTTC.

V is TRBV28 and J is TRBJ1-4; 9 positions match TRBD1. V shed 4 bases, J shed 5 bases, and the junction held 5 bases outside the gene matches. This CDR3 has 15 amino acids. Germline V gives CDR1 MDHEN, CDR2 SYDVKM. CDR3 protein: CASSSAGTGNEKLFF. Here the CDR3 DNA reads TGTGCCAGCAGTTCCGCCGGGACAGGGAATGAAAAACTGTTTTTT.

The DNA for the CDR3 is TGTGCCAGCAGCAGCGAGACGCGGCAGAGCTCCTACGAGCAGTACTTC. It codes for CASSSETRQSSYEQYF. The chain uses TRBV28 and TRBJ2-7; D not resolved. Trimming pared 6 bases from V and 0 bases from J, leaving 18 bases between. Germline CDR1 is MDHEN and CDR2 is SYDVKM. The CDR3 length is 16 residues.

The rearrangement links TRBV14 to TRBJ2-7; perhaps TRBD2 as D (5 bases). Looked up from germline, CDR1 is SGHDN and CDR2 is FVKESK. Trimming cost V 4 bases and J 3 bases, with 16 bases left between them. The length of the CDR3 is 15 residues. The CDR3 DNA follows: TGTGCCAGCAGCCTTCCCGGGGATCGGTTCTACGAGCAGTACTTC. Residues: CASSLPGDRFYEQYF.

This clone was picked up a small number of times. V gene TRBV28 combines with J gene TRBJ1-1; 7 nucleotides align to TRBD1. Germline V lookup: CDR1 MDHEN, CDR2 SYDVKM. The CDR3 totals 14 residues. J lost 8 bases, V lost 6 bases, and 12 bases had no gene match. DNA for the CDR3: TGTGCCAGCAGCCAAACTAACAGGGGCGCCGAAGCTTTCTTT. Its translation is CASSQTNRGAEAFF.

The DNA of the CDR3 is TGTGCCAGCAGCTTGGTGGGGACACAAGAGACCCAGTACTTC. Its protein is CASSLVGTQETQYF. The chain combines TRBV5-4 with TRBJ2-5; weak D call: TRBD1 (6 bases). CDR3 length equals 14 residues. CDR1 and CDR2 (germline): SGHNT, YYREEE (reference sequence). V was trimmed by 0 bases and J by 2 bases, leaving 8 bases between them. Together with reference TRBV5-4 and TRBJ2-5, the CDR3 gives the full variable domain: ETGVTQSPTHLIKTRGQQVTLRCSSQSGHNTVSWYQQALGQGPQFIFQYYREEENGRGNFPPRFSGLQFPNYSSELNVNALELDDSALYLCASSLVGTQETQYFGPGTRLLVL.

The rearrangement uses TRBV2 and TRBJ1-2, with D perhaps TRBD1 (5 bases). Trimming took off 7 bases at V and 1 base at J, with 7 bases between the two ends. Germline V gene data show CDR1 as SNHLY and CDR2 as FYNNEI. This CDR3 contains 12 residues. CDR3 loop: CASTDSNYGYTF. The CDR3 region has the DNA TGTGCCAGCACCGACAGTAACTATGGCTACACCTTC.

In this sample, this clone turned up once. The rearrangement uses TRBV19 and TRBJ1-2, with 7 positions matching TRBD1. V dropped 5 bases and J dropped 6; count of bases not matched to a gene: 9. This CDR3 comprises 14 residues. The germline V gene encodes CDR1 LNHDA and CDR2 SQIVND (reference sequence). The CDR3 loop reads CASSHLGQRDGYTF. In nucleotides, the CDR3 is TGTGCCAGTAGTCACCTGGGACAGAGGGATGGCTACACCTTC.

V usage is TRBV10-2 and J usage is TRBJ2-1; no firm D call. This CDR3 is built from 13 residues. Germline loops: CDR1 WSHSY, CDR2 SAAADI. The V and J ends lost 4 bases and 8 bases respectively, with 12 bases between them. The DNA of the CDR3 is TGCGCCAGCAGTGTATTAGCATCTTATGAGCAGTTCTTC. This codes for CASSVLASYEQFF.

The chain couples TRBV27 to TRBJ1-6, with D uncertain. Trimming pared 6 bases from V and 0 bases from J, leaving 12 bases between. Germline CDR1 reads MNHEY; CDR2 reads SMNVEV (reference sequence). The CDR3 contains 16 residues. The CDR3 reads CASSSESVSYNSPLHF. CDR3 bases: TGTGCCAGCAGCTCCGAGTCGGTCTCCTATAATTCACCCCTCCACTTT.

This chain links TRBV6-6 with TRBJ2-7, with D possibly matching TRBD2 (6 bases). The CDR3 runs 12 residues. Deletions cut 0 bases from V and 7 bases from J, with 7 bases between. Germline CDR1 is MNHNY and CDR2 is SVGAGI (reference sequence). The CDR3 loop reads CASSYSEGEQYF. As DNA, the CDR3 is TGTGCCAGCAGTTACTCGGAGGGGGAGCAGTACTTC.